This T cell receptor beta chain was sequenced during a study of blood T cell repertoires in COVID-19. CDR1 and CDR2 from the germline V gene are LNHNV and YYDKDF (reference sequence). Trimming removed 0 bases at V and 5 bases at J, with 5 bases between. CDR3 size: 14 residues. Sequencing used immunoSEQ multiplex PCR; TCRdb keeps in-frame clones, though not all of them. Of around 190,000 clones in the sample, less than 90% were seen once. This rearrangement joins TRBV15 to TRBJ1-6, with D hard to call. This TCR derives from a young man with acute or convalescent COVID-19. Sequencing used peripheral blood. CDR3 DNA: TGTGCCACCAGCAGAGACGGGAATAATTCACCCCTCCACTTT. Translating it yields CATSRDGNNSPLHF.